Sequencing of this TCR beta chain was carried out in a study of T cell responses to AZD1222 COVID-19 vaccine. In the study overall: Second-dose intervals of approximately 4 or approximately 12 weeks were pooled.

Generated by immunoSEQ multiplex PCR, the TCRdb table keeps only in-frame clones and is missing some. The data show 85,000 to 90,000 clones, roughly 88% seen once. V shed 6 bases and J shed 9 bases, with 17 bases lying between them. The germline gives CDR1 MDHEN, CDR2 SYDVKM. This CDR3 comprises 14 residues. Material: peripheral blood, obtained on day 0 of AZD1222 vaccination. The chain uses TRBV28 and TRBJ1-4; a weak D match, TRBD1 (6 bases). The receptor comes from an adult in good health. CDR3 sequence (DNA): TGTGCCAGCAGACCACTCGGGGGCCTGAAAAAACTGTTTTTT. Amino acid sequence: CASRPLGGLKKLFF.